These 9 T cell receptor beta chains came from one sample sequenced in a study of blood T cell repertoires in COVID-19. The protocol was immunoSEQ multiplex PCR, while the TCRdb copy is restricted to in-frame clones and leaves out a portion. The sample consists of around 150,000 clones, more than 70% of them appearing once. The sample comprised peripheral blood. The receptor set was obtained from a man in his fifties or sixties with active or convalescent COVID-19.

The rearrangement uses TRBV12-3 or TRBV12-4 and TRBJ2-1; D might be TRBD2 (6 bases). With 2 bases removed from V and 7 bases from J, the gap between germline ends came to 9 bases. This CDR3 is 13 amino acids long. CDR3 residues: CASSLLGGNEQFF. The CDR3 region has the DNA TGTGCCAGCAGTTTACTGGGAGGTAATGAGCAGTTCTTC.

The chain combines TRBV7-9 with TRBJ2-7, with 12 bases matching TRBD2. The CDR3 length is 16 residues. J lost 3 bases, V lost 2 bases, and 5 bases had no gene match. CDR1 and CDR2 from the germline V gene are SEHNR and FQNEAQ (reference sequence). The DNA of the CDR3 is TGTGCCAGCAGCTTACCCGAGACTAGCGGGAGCTACGAGCAGTACTTC. It encodes CASSLPETSGSYEQYF.

This clone was observed a single time. The chain employs TRBV4-1 and TRBJ1-2; 7 bases align to TRBD1. J was trimmed by 7 bases and V by 0 bases; bases with no gene match: 8. CDR3 length equals 15 residues. The germline gives CDR1 MGHRA, CDR2 YSYEKL. Written as DNA, the CDR3 is TGCGCCAGCAGCCAAGAGGCAACAGGGGTCTCTGGCTACACCTTC. This codes for CASSQEATGVSGYTF.

This clone was seen more than once but under ten times. One end of the junction does not line up with germline, which may come from a read error. CDR3 DNA: TGTGCCAGCAGCTTATCAGGGGACCGGCTGCGCTTT. Encoded protein: CASSLSGDRLRF. The V and J genes are TRBV7-9 and TRBJ1-6; D perhaps matches TRBD1 (6 bases). CDR1 is SEHNR and CDR2 is FQNEAQ in the germline V gene (reference sequence). This CDR3 is built from 12 residues.

The genes are TRBV4-1 and TRBJ2-1; 9 bases fit TRBD2. Germline-derived CDR1 and CDR2 are MGHRA and YSYEKL. The CDR3 totals 16 residues. Germline trimming cut 0 bases from V and 5 bases from J; bases unmatched to any gene: 5. The CDR3 DNA sequence: TGCGCCAGCAGCCAAGATTTGACTAGCGGAAACAATGAGCAGTTCTTC. It codes for CASSQDLTSGNNEQFF.

The chain uses TRBV5-4 and TRBJ2-7; D ambiguous. The V end lost 0 bases, the J end lost 2 bases, and 6 bases lay between the germline ends. This CDR3 contains 13 residues. Per the germline V gene, CDR1 is SGHNT and CDR2 is YYREEE (reference sequence). CDR3 DNA: TGTGCCAGCAGCTTGGCCGAGACCTACGAGCAGTACTTC. Amino acids: CASSLAETYEQYF.

The chain links TRBV25-1 to TRBJ1-3, with TRBD1 identical over 7 bases. Germline assignment: CDR1 MGHDK and CDR2 SYGVNS. Trimming removed 6 bases from V and 4 bases from J; junction bases left unmatched: 9. The length of the CDR3 is 15 residues. For the CDR3, the DNA is TGTGCCAGCAGCCCCGCGGGACAGTCGGGAAACACCATATATTTT. Its translation: CASSPAGQSGNTIYF.

This sequence joins TRBV19 and TRBJ2-1; 11 bases match TRBD2. J gave up 5 bases and V 8 bases, and 11 bases lay outside the gene matches. This CDR3 region has 16 residues. CDR1 LNHDA and CDR2 SQIVND come from the germline V gene (reference sequence). The CDR3 is CASRTHSGRENNEQFF. The CDR3 nucleotides are TGTGCCAGTCGAACACATAGCGGGAGGGAAAACAATGAGCAGTTCTTC.

CDR3 in amino acids: CASSQNSRNEKLFF. For the CDR3, the DNA is TGTGCCAGCAGCCAAAACAGCCGTAATGAAAAACTGTTTTTT. The V gene is TRBV6-6, the J gene TRBJ1-4, with no clear D. Germline CDR1 reads MNHNY; CDR2 reads SVGAGI (reference sequence). The CDR3 totals 14 residues. Trimming pared 6 bases from V and 4 bases from J, leaving 12 bases between.